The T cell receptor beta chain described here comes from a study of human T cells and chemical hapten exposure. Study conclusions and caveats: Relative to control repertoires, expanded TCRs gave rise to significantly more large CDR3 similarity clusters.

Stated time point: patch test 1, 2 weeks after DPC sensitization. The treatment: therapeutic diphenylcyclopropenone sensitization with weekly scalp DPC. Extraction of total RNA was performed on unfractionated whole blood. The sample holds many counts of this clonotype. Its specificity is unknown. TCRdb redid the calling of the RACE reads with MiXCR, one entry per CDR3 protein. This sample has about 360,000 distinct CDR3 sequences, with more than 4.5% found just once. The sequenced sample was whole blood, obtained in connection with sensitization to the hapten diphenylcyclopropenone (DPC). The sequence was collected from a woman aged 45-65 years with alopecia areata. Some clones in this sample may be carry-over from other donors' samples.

The CDR3 region has the DNA TGTGCCAGCAGTCACGGACAGGGTAACTACGAGCAGTACTTC. It is translated as CASSHGQGNYEQYF. The J gene is TRBJ2-7, the V gene TRBV12-3 or TRBV12-4, with TRBD1 identical over 8 bases. The CDR3 consists of 14 residues. The J segment lost 3 bases and the V segment lost 5 bases, leaving 6 bases of the junction unmatched.